This paragraph reports one T cell receptor beta chain. No antigen is known for it. Time point noted: week 23, last vaccination. In the vaccine, a single dose held 300 ug of the mutant IDH1 20-mer peptide, along with topical imiquimod. The protocol was immunoSEQ multiplex PCR, while the TCRdb copy is restricted to in-frame clones and leaves out a portion. The sample records tens of thousands of clones, 85% being singletons. The entry originates in a study of a mutant IDH1 vaccine in newly diagnosed glioma. About the research overall: Across weeks 1, 3, 5, 7, 11, 15, 19 and 23, patients received a vaccination each time, eight in all.

CDR1 and CDR2 (germline): LNHDA, SQIVND (reference sequence). V dropped 4 bases and J dropped 0 bases, with 15 bases sitting between them. This CDR3 has 16 residues. The starting material was PBMCs, obtained from a glioma patient whose treatment included an IDH1 peptide vaccine. The source of this sequence is a man under 40 with glioma. The chain recombines TRBV19 with TRBJ1-1; no firm D call. CDR3 bases: TGTGCCAGTAGTACCCCGGCGGCCGCAATGAACACTGAAGCTTTCTTT. It specifies CASSTPAAAMNTEAFF. Full variable domain (outside the CDR3, taken from reference TRBV19 and TRBJ1-1): DGGITQSPKYLFRKEGQNVTLSCEQNLNHDAMYWYRQDPGQGLRLIYYSQIVNDFQKGDIAEGYSVSREKKESFPLTVTSAQKNPTAFYLCASSTPAAAMNTEAFFGQGTRLTVV.